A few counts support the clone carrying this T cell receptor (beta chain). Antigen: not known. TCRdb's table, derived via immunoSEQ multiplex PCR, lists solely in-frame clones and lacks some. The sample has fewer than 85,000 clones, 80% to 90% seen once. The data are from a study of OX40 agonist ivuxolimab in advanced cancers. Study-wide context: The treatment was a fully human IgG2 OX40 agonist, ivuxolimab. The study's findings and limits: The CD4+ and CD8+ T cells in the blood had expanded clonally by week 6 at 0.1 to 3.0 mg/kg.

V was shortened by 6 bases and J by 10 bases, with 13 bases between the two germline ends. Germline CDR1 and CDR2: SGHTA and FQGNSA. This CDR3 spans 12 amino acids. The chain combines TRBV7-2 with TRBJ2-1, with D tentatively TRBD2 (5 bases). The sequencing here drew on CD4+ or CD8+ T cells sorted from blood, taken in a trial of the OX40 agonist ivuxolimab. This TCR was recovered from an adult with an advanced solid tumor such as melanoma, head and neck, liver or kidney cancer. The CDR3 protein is CASSVDWREQFF. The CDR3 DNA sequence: TGTGCCAGCAGTGTCGACTGGAGGGAGCAGTTCTTC.